The clone carrying this T cell receptor beta chain was counted once. This entry comes from a study of blood T cell repertoires in COVID-19. The protocol was immunoSEQ multiplex PCR, while the TCRdb copy is restricted to in-frame clones and leaves out a portion. This sample carries 200,000 to 250,000 clones, about 83% of them seen once, and the ten largest clones take about 4.8%. Participants came from 24 US areas, aged roughly 18 to 90 years. Germline loops: CDR1 LGHDT, CDR2 YNNKEL (reference sequence). CDR3 length: 15 residues. V lost 6 bases to trimming and J lost 5 bases; unmatched junction nucleotides: 12.

The chain carries TRBV3-1 (or the pseudogene TRBV3-2) and TRBJ2-5, with TRBD1 identical over 7 bases. Material: PBMCs or T cells enriched from blood (not recorded which). This clonotype was sampled from a woman between 45 and 65 years old who had been exposed to COVID-19. The CDR3 nucleotides are TGTGCCAGCAGGCGTACAGGGGCGGCTAGCGAGACCCAGTACTTC. Its translation: CASRRTGAASETQYF.